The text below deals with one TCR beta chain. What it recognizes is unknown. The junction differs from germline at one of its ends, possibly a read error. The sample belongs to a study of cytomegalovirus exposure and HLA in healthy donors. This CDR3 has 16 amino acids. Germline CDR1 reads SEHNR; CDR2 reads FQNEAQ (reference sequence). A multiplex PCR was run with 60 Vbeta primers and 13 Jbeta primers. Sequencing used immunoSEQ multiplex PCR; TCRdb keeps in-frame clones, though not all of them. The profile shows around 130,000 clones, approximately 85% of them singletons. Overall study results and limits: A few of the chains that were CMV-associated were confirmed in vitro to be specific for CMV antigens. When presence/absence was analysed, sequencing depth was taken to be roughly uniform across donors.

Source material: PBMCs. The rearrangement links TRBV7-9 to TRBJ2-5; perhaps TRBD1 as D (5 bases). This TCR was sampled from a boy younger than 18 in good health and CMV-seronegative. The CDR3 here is CSSSSIDRQFIETQYF. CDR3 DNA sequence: TGTTCCAGCAGCTCGATCGACAGACAGTTTATAGAGACCCAGTACTTC.